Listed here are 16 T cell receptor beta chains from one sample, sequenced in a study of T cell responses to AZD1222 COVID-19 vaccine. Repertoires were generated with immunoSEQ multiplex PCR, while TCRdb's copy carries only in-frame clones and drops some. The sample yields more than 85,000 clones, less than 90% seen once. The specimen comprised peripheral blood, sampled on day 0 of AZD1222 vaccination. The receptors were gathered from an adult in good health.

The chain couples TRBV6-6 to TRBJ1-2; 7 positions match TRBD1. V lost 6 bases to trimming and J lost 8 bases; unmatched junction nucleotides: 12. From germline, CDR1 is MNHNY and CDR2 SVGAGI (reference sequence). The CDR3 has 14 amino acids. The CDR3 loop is CASRQGTGPEGYTF. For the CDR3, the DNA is TGTGCCAGCAGACAGGGGACGGGGCCGGAGGGCTACACCTTC.

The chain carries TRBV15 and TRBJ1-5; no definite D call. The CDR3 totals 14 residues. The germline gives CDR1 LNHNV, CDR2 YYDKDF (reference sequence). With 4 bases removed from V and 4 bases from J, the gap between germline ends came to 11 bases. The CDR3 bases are TGTGCCACCAGCAAGGACGGAGTTAATCAGCCCCAGCATTTT. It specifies CATSKDGVNQPQHF.

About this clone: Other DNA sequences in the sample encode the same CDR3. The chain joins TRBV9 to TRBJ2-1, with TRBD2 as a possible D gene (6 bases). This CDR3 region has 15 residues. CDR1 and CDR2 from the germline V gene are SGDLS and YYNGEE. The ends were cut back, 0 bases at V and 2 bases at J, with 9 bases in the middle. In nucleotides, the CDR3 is TGTGCCAGCAGCGTAGGCGGCGGGGCCTACAATGAGCAGTTCTTC. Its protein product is CASSVGGGAYNEQFF.

This CDR3 is CASSQQGSNTEAFF. The CDR3 nucleotides read TGTGCCAGCAGTCAACAGGGTTCGAACACTGAAGCTTTCTTT. The chain joins TRBV6-2 or TRBV6-3 to TRBJ1-1; maybe TRBD1 (6 bases). From germline, CDR1 is MNHEY and CDR2 SVGEGT. With 5 bases removed from V and 1 base from J, the gap between germline ends came to 11 bases. CDR3 size: 14 residues.

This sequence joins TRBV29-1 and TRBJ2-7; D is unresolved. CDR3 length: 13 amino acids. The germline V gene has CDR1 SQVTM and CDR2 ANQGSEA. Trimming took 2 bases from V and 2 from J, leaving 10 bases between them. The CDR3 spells CSVETDRTYEQYF. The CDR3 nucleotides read TGCAGCGTTGAAACAGACCGTACCTACGAGCAGTACTTC.

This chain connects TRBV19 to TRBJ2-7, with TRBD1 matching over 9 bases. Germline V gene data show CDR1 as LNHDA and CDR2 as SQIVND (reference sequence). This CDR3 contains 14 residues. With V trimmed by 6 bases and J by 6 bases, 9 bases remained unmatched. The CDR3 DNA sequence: TGTGCCAGTAGGCCGGGACAGGGACCGGGCGAGCAGTACTTC. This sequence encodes CASRPGQGPGEQYF.

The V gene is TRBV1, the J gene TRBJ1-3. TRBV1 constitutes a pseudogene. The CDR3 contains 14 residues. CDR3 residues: CTSSQRNSGNTIYF. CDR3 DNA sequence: TGCACCAGCAGCCAACGCAACTCTGGAAACACCATATATTTT.

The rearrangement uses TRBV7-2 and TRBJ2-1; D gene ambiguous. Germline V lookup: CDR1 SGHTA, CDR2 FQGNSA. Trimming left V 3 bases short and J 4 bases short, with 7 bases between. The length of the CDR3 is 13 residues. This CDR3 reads CASSFLGYNEQFF. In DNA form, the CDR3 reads TGTGCCAGCAGCTTTCTAGGTTACAATGAGCAGTTCTTC.

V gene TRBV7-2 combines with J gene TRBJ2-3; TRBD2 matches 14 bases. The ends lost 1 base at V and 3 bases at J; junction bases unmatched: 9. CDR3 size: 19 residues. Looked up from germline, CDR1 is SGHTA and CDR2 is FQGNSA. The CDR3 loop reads CASSLVGTSGGGGTDTQYF. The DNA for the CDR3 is TGTGCCAGCAGCTTAGTGGGGACTAGCGGGGGCGGGGGTACAGATACGCAGTATTTT.

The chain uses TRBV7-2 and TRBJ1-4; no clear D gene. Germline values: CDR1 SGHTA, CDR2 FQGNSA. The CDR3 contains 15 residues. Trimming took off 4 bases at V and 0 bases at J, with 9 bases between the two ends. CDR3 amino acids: CASSSSRTTNEKLFF. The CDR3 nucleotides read TGTGCCAGCAGCTCCTCCAGGACAACTAATGAAAAACTGTTTTTT. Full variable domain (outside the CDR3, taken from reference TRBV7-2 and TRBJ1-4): GAGVSQSPSNKVTEKGKDVELRCDPISGHTALYWYRQSLGQGLEFLIYFQGNSAPDKSGLPSDRFSAERTGGSVSTLTIQRTQQEDSAVYLCASSSSRTTNEKLFFGSGTQLSVL.

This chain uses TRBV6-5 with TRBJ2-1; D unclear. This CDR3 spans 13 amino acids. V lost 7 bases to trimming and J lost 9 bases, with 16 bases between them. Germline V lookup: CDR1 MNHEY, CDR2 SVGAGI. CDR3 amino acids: CASTPRMGTEQFF. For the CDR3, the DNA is TGTGCCAGCACCCCCAGGATGGGTACTGAGCAGTTCTTC.

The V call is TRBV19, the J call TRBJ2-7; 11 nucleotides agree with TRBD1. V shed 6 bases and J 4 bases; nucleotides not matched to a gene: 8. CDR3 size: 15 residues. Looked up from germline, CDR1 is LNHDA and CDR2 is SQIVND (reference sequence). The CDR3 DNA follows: TGTGCCAGTAGCGCCATGGGACAGGGGGTGTACGAGCAGTACTTC. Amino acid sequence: CASSAMGQGVYEQYF. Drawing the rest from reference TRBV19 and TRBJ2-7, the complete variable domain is DGGITQSPKYLFRKEGQNVTLSCEQNLNHDAMYWYRQDPGQGLRLIYYSQIVNDFQKGDIAEGYSVSREKKESFPLTVTSAQKNPTAFYLCASSAMGQGVYEQYFGPGTRLTVT.

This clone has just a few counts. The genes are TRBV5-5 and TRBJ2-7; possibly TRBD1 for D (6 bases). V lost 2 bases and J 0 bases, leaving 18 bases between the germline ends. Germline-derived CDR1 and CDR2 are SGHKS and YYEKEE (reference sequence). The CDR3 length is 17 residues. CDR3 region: CASSFRSYRASSYEQYF. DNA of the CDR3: TGTGCCAGCAGCTTTCGTTCCTACAGGGCAAGCTCCTACGAGCAGTACTTC.

CDR3 DNA sequence: TGTGCCAGCAGTTTCGCCGGGGGCAGTCAGCCCCAGCATTTT. Translating gives CASSFAGGSQPQHF. The chain recombines TRBV27 with TRBJ1-5; TRBD1 might be the D (6 bases). From germline, CDR1 is MNHEY and CDR2 SMNVEV (reference sequence). The CDR3 extends over 14 amino acids. Trimming took 3 bases from V and 6 from J, leaving 12 bases between them.

The CDR3 sequence is CASSLYGELFF. The CDR3 DNA reads as TGCGCCAGCAGCTTGTACGGGGAGCTGTTTTTT. This chain uses TRBV5-1 with TRBJ2-2; D call uncertain. Deletions cut 1 base from V and 7 bases from J, with 2 bases between. CDR1 is SGHRS, CDR2 YFSETQ, per germline. This CDR3 comprises 11 residues.

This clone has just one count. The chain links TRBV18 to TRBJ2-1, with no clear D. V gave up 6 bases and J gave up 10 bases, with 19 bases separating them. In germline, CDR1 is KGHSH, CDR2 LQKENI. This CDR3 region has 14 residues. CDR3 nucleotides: TGTGCCAGCTCTCCTATAGGCCCCTTGGGGGAGCAGTTCTTC. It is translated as CASSPIGPLGEQFF.